The sequence of this T cell receptor (beta chain) was determined in a study of blood T cell repertoires in COVID-19. Study information: Samples of COVID-19 (acute and convalescent) were obtained from the United States, Italy and Spain. The cDNA or gDNA used as material had been derived from T cells, B-cell-depleted T cells, or PBMCs.

Trimming removed 5 bases from V and 1 base from J, with 13 bases in between. Germline CDR1 is MDHEN and CDR2 is SYDVKM. The CDR3 extends over 15 amino acids. The protocol was immunoSEQ multiplex PCR, while the TCRdb copy is restricted to in-frame clones and leaves out a portion. The sample lists 310,000 or so clones; around 91% were seen once. The V gene is TRBV28, the J gene TRBJ2-3; D is possibly TRBD1 (8 bases). The sequence came from a woman aged 18-29 years with acute COVID-19. Sequencing was performed on PBMCs or T cells enriched from blood (not recorded which). This chain's CDR3 is CASSQQGGRTDTQYF. As DNA, the CDR3 is TGTGCCAGCAGTCAACAGGGGGGGCGCACAGATACGCAGTATTTT.